This TCR beta chain was retrieved from a study of spatial heterogeneity in lung cancer (dated by TCRdb to between 2017 and 2020). About the investigation overall: Beta-chain transcripts were consistently detected in greater numbers than alpha-chain transcripts, which likely reflects a higher abundance of beta-chain transcripts. In the raw uncorrected reads, each unique combination of TCR and UMI appeared on average more than ten times. A strong correlation was found between TCR transcript counts in tumor regions and a T cell transcriptional module score from matched bulk RNA-seq. Nonsynonymous mutation counts, determined by whole-exome sequencing of tumor tissue, were related to features of the TCR repertoire. In non-small cell lung cancer, the study quantitatively compared TCR alpha and beta repertoires across several tumor regions, matched nontumor lung, and blood. At surgery, 200 to 250 tumor regions, 64 matched nontumor lung samples and 56 PBMC samples were TCR-sequenced for both alpha and beta chains.

Interpreted using the paper, the time point label stands for: sample taken at primary tumor resection. Donors were over 60 patients with early-stage, untreated non-small cell lung cancer from the lung TRACERx cohort. Whole RNA extracted from tumor and nontumor lung tissue, or from cryopreserved PBMC samples, was used for TCR sequencing without cell sorting. Patients were selected for TCR sequencing only if sufficient RNA was available from at least two tumor regions. A lung pathologist reviewed the tumor and adjacent nontumor lung specimens before the specimens were selected. Compared with germline, V lacks 4 bases and J lacks 4 bases; bases without a gene match: 9. CDR1 and CDR2 are drawn from the germline V gene: SGHDT, YYEEEE. From cysteine to phenylalanine, the CDR3 is 15 amino acids long. The kept DNA is CDR3 alone, 45 bases in frame from the first base. Broader findings and caveats from the paper: Counts of ubiquitous and regional expanded TCRs correlated with counts of ubiquitous and regional nonsynonymous mutations, respectively. TCR-seq coverage of tumor T cells was estimated to be only about 7% for alpha chains and more than 11% for beta chains. Confirming at a functional level the hypothesis that regional TCRs recognize regional mutations was considered to require additional single-cell paired TCR alpha and beta sequencing. The tumor nonsynonymous mutation count correlated with the number of expanded intratumoral alpha and beta TCRs.

This clonotype was counted many times. Its antigen has not been determined. No base quality information exists; no much larger clone differs at one position. Library preparation used 5' RACE. The instrument was a NextSeq 500. In the TCR library protocol, a unique molecular identifier was attached to each TCR cDNA molecule so that PCR and sequencing errors could be corrected. Per the original workflow: TCR identification, UMI-based error correction and CDR3 extraction were performed with Decombinator tools. Expanded TCRs were defined as those above a frequency of 2 per 1,000, corresponding to the top 1% of the tumor frequency distribution. Expanded tumor TCRs were classed as regional if statistically deemed absent (corrected P<0.05) from at least one tumor region, otherwise ubiquitous. Renyi diversity was calculated using the R vegan package after each repertoire was subsampled 100 times to 5,000 TCRs. CDR3 similarity networks were built from amino acid triplet string-kernel similarity, connecting CDR3s with pairwise similarity above 0.82. Using fastp at Q25 and MiXCR, TCRdb reprocessed the public reads and kept productive beta chains. Under each unique CDR3 protein, matching rows form one entry showing the most common genes and DNA. TCRdb, not the authors, supplied the V and J calls. This sample gives tens of thousands of distinct CDR3 sequences in total; nearly 6.5% of them show up just once. The ten largest make up about a tenth of the sample.

The input for sequencing was lung tumor tissue, taken at surgery. In this chain, TRBV5-6 is recombined with TRBJ2-3; 7 middle bases align to TRBD1. The clonotype was recovered from a male donor with early-stage non-small cell lung cancer. The CDR3 sequence is CASSLYDRAPDTQYF. The sequence in DNA is TGTGCCAGCAGCCTCTATGACAGGGCCCCAGATACGCAGTATTTT.